The 28 T cell receptor beta chains in this list originate from one sample, sequenced in a study of PD-1 and CTLA-4 blockade in melanoma (dated by TCRdb to about 2021). Library construction relied on the immunoSEQ multiplex PCR assay. Held by TCRdb, this immuneACCESS table contains in-frame sequences only and omits some clones. Under half of the omission traces to an unresolved V gene where checked; the cause of the rest is unknown. Within this sample are almost 30,000 clones, with 85% to 90% of them counted one time only. About 8.1% of the sample goes to the ten largest clones. The sequencing used CD8+ T cells from peripheral blood, collected before anti-PD-1 treatment. These receptors originate from a human donor with melanoma.

The table lists this clone with a count of one. V usage is TRBV5-1 and J usage is TRBJ2-1; 12 bases are shared with TRBD1. The CDR3 is 16 amino acids. V was pared by 2 bases and J by 7 bases, with 7 bases of the junction left unmatched. CDR1 and CDR2 (germline): SGHRS, YFSETQ. CDR3 region: CASSFPGQGALNEQFF. CDR3 sequence (DNA): TGCGCCAGCAGCTTCCCGGGACAGGGGGCTTTAAATGAGCAGTTCTTC.

The chain is built from TRBV4-1 and TRBJ2-3; D is perhaps TRBD2 (6 bases). CDR3 length: 14 residues. Trimming took off 5 bases at V and 4 bases at J, with 13 bases between the two ends. Germline CDR1 MGHRA, CDR2 YSYEKL. This CDR3 reads CASSSGGASDTQYF. The CDR3 nucleotides are TGCGCCAGCAGCTCAGGAGGGGCCTCAGATACGCAGTATTTT.

This clone was found once. This sequence joins TRBV19 and TRBJ2-1, with 7 nucleotides matching TRBD2. In germline, CDR1 is LNHDA, CDR2 SQIVND (reference sequence). This CDR3 spans 14 amino acids. The V gene end was trimmed by 7 bases and the J gene end by 0 bases; junction bases not matched to a gene: 3. CDR3 in amino acids: CASTSGGSYNEQFF. The CDR3 region has the DNA TGTGCCAGTACCTCGGGGGGCTCCTACAATGAGCAGTTCTTC.

This clone was counted once. The chain couples TRBV9 to TRBJ2-1, with 8 bases lining up with TRBD2. Losses at the gene ends were 3 bases for V and 3 bases for J; bases not matched to a gene: 11. This CDR3 has 17 amino acids. Germline-derived CDR1 and CDR2 are SGDLS and YYNGEE. The CDR3 DNA sequence: TGTGCCAGCAGCGGGACGGGTGAACTAGCGGACTACAATGAGCAGTTCTTC. Translated: CASSGTGELADYNEQFF.

This sequence joins TRBV28 and TRBJ2-7; D is uncertain. Germline CDR1 MDHEN, CDR2 SYDVKM. This CDR3 contains 15 residues. Trimming cost V 4 bases and J 4 bases, with 17 bases left between them. Written as DNA, the CDR3 is TGTGCCAGCAGTTCCCCCTTCCTAACCTCGTACGAGCAGTACTTC. Translating it yields CASSSPFLTSYEQYF.

The V call is TRBV7-9, the J call TRBJ2-5; the match to TRBD1 covers 9 bases. CDR3 length equals 15 residues. Germline CDR1 is SEHNR and CDR2 is FQNEAQ (reference sequence). Trimming cost V 1 base and J 2 bases; bases outside gene matches: 2. The CDR3 region has the DNA TGTGCCAGCAGCTTAGTAGGACAGGGGCAAGAGACCCAGTACTTC. The encoded protein is CASSLVGQGQETQYF. Complete variable domain (other parts from reference TRBV7-9 and TRBJ2-5): DTGVSQNPRHKITKRGQNVTFRCDPISEHNRLYWYRQTLGQGPEFLTYFQNEAQLEKSRLLSDRFSAERPKGSFSTLEIQRTEQGDSAMYLCASSLVGQGQETQYFGPGTRLLVL.

The chain employs TRBV28 and TRBJ2-7; 10 nucleotides agree with TRBD2. The CDR3 spans 15 residues. V was clipped by 5 bases and J by 0 bases; unmatched bases: 4. The germline CDR1 and CDR2 sequences are MDHEN and SYDVKM. CDR3 region: CASSPTSGYSYEQYF. The CDR3 DNA reads TGTGCCAGCAGTCCGACTAGCGGGTACTCCTACGAGCAGTACTTC.

The chain couples TRBV19 to TRBJ2-3; TRBD1 agrees at 7 bases. Germline V CDR1 and CDR2: LNHDA, SQIVND (reference sequence). The CDR3 is 15 amino acids. Unmatched junction bases numbered 3, after V lost 2 bases and J lost 1 base. CDR3: CASSILGQGTDTQYF. In DNA form, the CDR3 reads TGTGCCAGTAGTATACTAGGACAGGGCACAGATACGCAGTATTTT. The entire variable domain, with the rest obtained from reference TRBV19 and TRBJ2-3, is as follows: DGGITQSPKYLFRKEGQNVTLSCEQNLNHDAMYWYRQDPGQGLRLIYYSQIVNDFQKGDIAEGYSVSREKKESFPLTVTSAQKNPTAFYLCASSILGQGTDTQYFGPGTRLTVL.

This chain joins TRBV11-2 and TRBJ2-1, with D unresolved. The CDR3 is 14 residues long. V lost 5 bases and J 4 bases, leaving 12 bases between the germline ends. Per germline, CDR1 SGHAT and CDR2 FQNNGV. The CDR3 region has the DNA TGTGCCAGCAGCCCAGAGACTGGTTACAATGAGCAGTTCTTC. Amino acids: CASSPETGYNEQFF.

The J gene is TRBJ1-2, the V gene TRBV10-2; possible D gene TRBD1, 5 bases. The CDR3 covers 16 residues. V was trimmed by 3 bases and J by 0 bases, leaving 14 bases between them. The V gene's germline CDR1 is WSHSY and CDR2 SAAADI. CDR3 loop: CASSEVSGGSNYGYTF. Here the CDR3 DNA reads TGCGCCAGCAGTGAAGTTTCGGGGGGATCTAACTATGGCTACACCTTC.

This clone has just one count. The rearrangement joins TRBV18 to TRBJ1-1; no clear D gene. CDR1 is KGHSH, CDR2 LQKENI, per germline. The CDR3 is 13 residues long. The germline V and J ends were trimmed by 3 bases and 8 bases, with 13 bases remaining between them. CDR3 in amino acids: CASSPGPRGEAFF. CDR3 sequence (DNA): TGTGCCAGCTCACCTGGACCGCGCGGGGAAGCTTTCTTT.

This rearrangement joins TRBV7-9 to TRBJ1-1; a weak D match, TRBD1 (6 bases). This CDR3 region has 13 residues. Germline V CDR1 and CDR2: SEHNR, FQNEAQ (reference sequence). With 2 bases removed from V and 6 bases from J, the gap between germline ends came to 10 bases. CDR3 region: CASSLTWTAEAFF. CDR3 bases: TGTGCCAGCAGCTTAACCTGGACAGCTGAAGCTTTCTTT.

This clone appeared a few times. The rearrangement links TRBV5-4 to TRBJ2-7; tentative D call: TRBD1 (6 bases). This CDR3 has 12 residues. Germline assignment: CDR1 SGHNT and CDR2 YYREEE (reference sequence). The germline V and J ends were trimmed by 7 bases and 0 bases, with 8 bases remaining between them. CDR3 in amino acids: CASSGDSYEQYF. The DNA for the CDR3 is TGTGCCAGCTCAGGGGACTCCTACGAGCAGTACTTC.

V is TRBV7-8 and J is TRBJ2-3, with 14 bases lining up with TRBD2. The ends lost 5 bases at V and 0 bases at J; junction bases unmatched: 7. CDR1 and CDR2 from the germline V gene are SGHVS and FQNEAQ. This CDR3 spans 18 amino acids. Here the CDR3 DNA reads TGTGCCAGCAGCCAGGGACTAGCGGGAGAGTGGAGCACAGATACGCAGTATTTT. It is translated as CASSQGLAGEWSTDTQYF. The whole variable domain, filled in from reference TRBV7-8 and TRBJ2-3, reads GAGVSQSPRYKVAKRGQDVALRCDPISGHVSLFWYQQALGQGPEFLTYFQNEAQLDKSGLPSDRFFAERPEGSVSTLKIQRTQQEDSAVYLCASSQGLAGEWSTDTQYFGPGTRLTVL.

J is TRBJ2-7 and V is TRBV4-2; TRBD2 agrees at 12 bases. V dropped 0 bases and J dropped 3; count of bases not matched to a gene: 9. The germline gives CDR1 LGHNA, CDR2 YNFKEQ. The CDR3 contains 18 residues. Here the CDR3 DNA reads TGTGCCAGCAGCCAAGAAAATGGAGGACTAGCGGGGTACTACGAGCAGTACTTC. Translation: CASSQENGGLAGYYEQYF.

V usage is TRBV4-1 and J usage is TRBJ1-5, with 7 bases aligning to TRBD1. V gave up 4 bases and J gave up 5 bases; unmatched junction bases: 5. The CDR3 spans 14 residues. Germline V gives CDR1 MGHRA, CDR2 YSYEKL. The CDR3 is CASSREQGDQPQHF. DNA of the CDR3: TGCGCCAGCAGCCGAGAGCAGGGGGATCAGCCCCAGCATTTT.

The chain has TRBV5-1 and TRBJ1-1, with 7 bases lining up with TRBD1. The CDR3 extends over 15 amino acids. V was pared by 4 bases and J by 5 bases, with 11 bases of the junction left unmatched. CDR1 SGHRS and CDR2 YFSETQ come from the germline V gene. CDR3 protein: CASSVTGMKRTEAFF. CDR3 sequence (DNA): TGCGCCAGCAGCGTGACAGGGATGAAGAGGACTGAAGCTTTCTTT.

This rearrangement joins TRBV12-5 to TRBJ2-1; no reliable D call. This CDR3 contains 14 residues. Between the trimmed V and J ends, which lost 1 base and 0 bases, there was a span of 4 bases. Germline CDR1 and CDR2: LGHNT and FRNRAP. CDR3 sequence reads: CASGLGFSYNEQFF. The CDR3 nucleotides are TGTGCTAGTGGTTTGGGTTTCTCCTACAATGAGCAGTTCTTC.

V gene TRBV28 combines with J gene TRBJ1-5, with 12 positions matching TRBD1. This CDR3 is built from 18 residues. Germline V gene sequence: CDR1 MDHEN, CDR2 SYDVKM. V shed 7 bases and J 0 bases; nucleotides not matched to a gene: 10. The CDR3 bases are TGTGCCAGCATCCCCACGGGACAGGGGGCGGTTAGCAATCAGCCCCAGCATTTT. This gives the protein CASIPTGQGAVSNQPQHF.

This rearrangement joins TRBV29-1 to TRBJ1-2, with D perhaps TRBD1 (5 bases). Trimming shortened V by 6 bases and J by 7 bases, and 18 bases separated the two germline ends. This CDR3 region has 13 residues. Germline lookup yields CDR1 SQVTM and CDR2 ANQGSEA. The CDR3 loop reads CSVHGGVGVGYTF. CDR3 in DNA: TGCAGCGTCCACGGGGGGGTAGGAGTTGGCTACACCTTC.

This clone showed up just a few times. V is TRBV11-2 and J is TRBJ1-6; D is undetermined. Germline V lookup: CDR1 SGHAT, CDR2 FQNNGV. This CDR3 spans 16 amino acids. Deletions cut 2 bases from V and 9 bases from J, with 17 bases between. This CDR3 is CASSLPPGWESSPLHF. The CDR3 DNA follows: TGTGCCAGCAGCTTACCGCCCGGTTGGGAAAGTTCACCCCTCCACTTT.

This sequence joins TRBV7-2 and TRBJ2-1; 11 nucleotides align to TRBD2. V lost 1 base to trimming and J lost 11 bases; unmatched junction nucleotides: 4. This CDR3 region has 14 residues. CDR1 is SGHTA and CDR2 is FQGNSA in the germline V gene. The CDR3 coding sequence is TGTGCCAGCAGCTTAGAAGCTAGCGGGAGGAAGCAGTTCTTC. It yields the protein CASSLEASGRKQFF. The variable domain in full, with the rest retrieved from reference TRBV7-2 and TRBJ2-1, is GAGVSQSPSNKVTEKGKDVELRCDPISGHTALYWYRQSLGQGLEFLIYFQGNSAPDKSGLPSDRFSAERTGGSVSTLTIQRTQQEDSAVYLCASSLEASGRKQFFGPGTRLTVL.

The chain has TRBV7-9 and TRBJ1-2, with 7 bases lining up with TRBD1. The CDR3 extends over 15 amino acids. Germline V gene sequence: CDR1 SEHNR, CDR2 FQNEAQ (reference sequence). J lost 2 bases, V lost 1 base, and 4 bases had no gene match. Here the CDR3 reads CASSLGQGLNYGYTF. For the CDR3, the DNA is TGTGCCAGCAGCTTAGGACAGGGTCTCAACTATGGCTACACCTTC.

The chain couples TRBV10-3 to TRBJ1-1; the D gene is possibly TRBD1 (6 bases). The CDR3 extends over 14 amino acids. The germline V and J ends were trimmed by 8 bases and 1 base, with 14 bases remaining between them. Looked up from germline, CDR1 is ENHRY and CDR2 is SYGVKD. The DNA of the CDR3 is TGTGCCATCGGGCTAGGGGGAGGGAACACTGAAGCTTTCTTT. It yields the protein CAIGLGGGNTEAFF.

This chain joins TRBV15 and TRBJ1-2, with no clear D. From germline, CDR1 is LNHNV and CDR2 YYDKDF (reference sequence). This CDR3 has 14 residues. V dropped 3 bases and J dropped 0 bases, with 8 bases sitting between them. This CDR3 is CATSSRQTNYGYTF. CDR3 nucleotide sequence: TGTGCCACCAGCAGCCGGCAGACTAACTATGGCTACACCTTC.

The CDR3 here is CSADRGMEAFF. In nucleotides, the CDR3 is TGCAGTGCTGACAGGGGAATGGAAGCTTTCTTT. The chain employs TRBV20-1 and TRBJ1-1; 8 bases are shared with TRBD1. The CDR3 loop spans 11 amino acids. The V and J ends lost 5 bases and 8 bases, in that order; junction bases with no gene match: 4. Germline-derived CDR1 and CDR2 are DFQATT and SNEGSKA (reference sequence).

J is TRBJ1-1 and V is TRBV3-1 (or the pseudogene TRBV3-2); D remains ambiguous. Germline lookup yields CDR1 LGHDT and CDR2 YNNKEL (reference sequence). V was shortened by 3 bases and J by 4 bases, with 6 bases between the two germline ends. CDR3 length: 12 amino acids. The CDR3 DNA reads TGTGCCAGCAGCCAGGGTACCACTGAAGCTTTCTTT. As protein: CASSQGTTEAFF.

The chain couples TRBV14 to TRBJ2-5; D not certain. Germline values: CDR1 SGHDN, CDR2 FVKESK. Trimming left V 0 bases short and J 0 bases short, with 20 bases between. There are 19 residues in the CDR3. CDR3 residues: CASSQDPAAMITYQETQYF. The DNA for the CDR3 is TGTGCCAGCAGCCAAGATCCAGCCGCGATGATAACGTACCAAGAGACCCAGTACTTC.